This TCR beta chain is from a study of OX40 agonist ivuxolimab in advanced cancers. Study summary: Patients received intravenous ivuxolimab every 2 weeks at 0.01 to 10 mg/kg.

Germline V gene data show CDR1 as SGHAT and CDR2 as FQNNGV. V was clipped by 1 base and J by 3 bases; unmatched bases: 6. This CDR3 has 16 residues. Some clones are missing from TCRdb's copy, which holds only in-frame ones; the method was immunoSEQ multiplex PCR. Of some 50,000 clones detected, 85% to 95% appear once; the ten largest clones hold roughly 11%. The chain uses TRBV11-2 and TRBJ2-1; 7 bases are a match to TRBD2. The clonotype originates from an adult with an advanced solid tumor such as melanoma, head and neck, liver or kidney cancer. Sequences were derived from CD4+ or CD8+ T cells sorted from blood, sampled in a trial of the OX40 agonist ivuxolimab. The CDR3 is CASSLARTSFYNEQFF. The CDR3 nucleotides are TGTGCCAGCAGCTTAGCACGGACTAGTTTCTACAATGAGCAGTTCTTC.